This passage covers 5 T cell receptor beta chains from one sample sequenced in a study of radiation and T cells in renal cell carcinoma (dated by TCRdb to 2019 to 2021). In the paper's terms, the time point label means: tumor resected at nephrectomy. This specimen's treatment or condition label, per the study, means: treatment-naive control, cytoreductive nephrectomy. Receptor libraries were prepared by the immunoSEQ multiplex PCR assay. Imported from immuneACCESS, the table was reduced by TCRdb to in-frame sequences with V and J called. These copies leave out some clones; in studies compared against another copy, an unresolved V gene accounts for under half, and the cause of the remainder is not known. The sample table records about 23,000 clones; over 50% of these occur just once. The top ten clonotypes cover about a fifth of the sample. Sequenced material: tumor tissue, taken from a patient whose treatment was nephrectomy without radiotherapy. Receptors were obtained from a human donor with renal cell carcinoma.

This clone was detected a few times. This chain joins TRBV30 and TRBJ1-2; 10 nucleotides match TRBD1. In germline, CDR1 is GTSNPN, CDR2 SVGIG (reference sequence). Unmatched junction bases numbered 4, after V lost 2 bases and J lost 7 bases. This CDR3 is 13 amino acids long. DNA for the CDR3: TGTGCCTGGAGTACTGGGACAGGGGCTGGCTACACCTTC. This encodes CAWSTGTGAGYTF.

The chain employs TRBV4-3 and TRBJ2-3; TRBD2 aligns across 9 bases. J gave up 10 bases and V 3 bases, and 8 bases lay outside the gene matches. The germline CDR1 and CDR2 sequences are LGHNA and YSLEER. The CDR3 consists of 14 residues. CDR3 sequence reads: CASSQLAGGWSQYF. CDR3 sequence (DNA): TGCGCCAGCAGCCAGCTGGCGGGGGGGTGGTCGCAGTATTTT.

The chain recombines TRBV5-1 with TRBJ2-1; 10 bases line up with TRBD2. The J segment lost 4 bases and the V segment lost 3 bases, leaving 1 base of the junction unmatched. The CDR3 runs 14 residues. Germline assignment: CDR1 SGHRS and CDR2 YFSETQ. This CDR3 reads CASSYSGGYNEQFF. In DNA, the CDR3 is TGCGCCAGCAGCTATAGCGGGGGGTACAATGAGCAGTTCTTC.

The rearrangement joins TRBV12-5 to TRBJ2-7, with D perhaps TRBD1 (6 bases). The CDR3 has 12 amino acids. The V end lost 7 bases, the J end lost 7 bases, and 14 bases lay between the germline ends. The V gene's germline CDR1 is LGHNT and CDR2 FRNRAP. Written as DNA, the CDR3 is TGTGCTAGTGCCCGACAGGACCTGGAGCAGTACTTC. Amino acids: CASARQDLEQYF.

J is TRBJ2-3 and V is TRBV19, with 7 bases identical to TRBD1. Germline lookup yields CDR1 LNHDA and CDR2 SQIVND (reference sequence). V trimming: 4 bases; J trimming: 2 bases; junction bases outside the gene matches: 6. There are 15 residues in the CDR3. CDR3 protein: CASSKGQETTDTQYF. CDR3 sequence (DNA): TGTGCCAGTAGTAAAGGACAGGAGACCACAGATACGCAGTATTTT.